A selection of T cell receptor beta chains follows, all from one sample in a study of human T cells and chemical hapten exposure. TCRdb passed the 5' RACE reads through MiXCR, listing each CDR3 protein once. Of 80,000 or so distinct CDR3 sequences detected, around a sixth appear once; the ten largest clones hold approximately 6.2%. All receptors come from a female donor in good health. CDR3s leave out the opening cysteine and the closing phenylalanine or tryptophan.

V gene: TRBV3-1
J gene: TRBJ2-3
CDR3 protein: ASSRPWTSGSIDTQY

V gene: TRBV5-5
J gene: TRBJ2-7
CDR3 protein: ASSLSAGRGTYEQY

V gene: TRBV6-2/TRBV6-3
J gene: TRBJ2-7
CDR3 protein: ASSPPATLYEQY

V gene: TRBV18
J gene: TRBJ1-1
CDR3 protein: ASSPGRVSGTEAF

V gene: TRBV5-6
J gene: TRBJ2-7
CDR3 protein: ASSPIRLAGAGGYEQY

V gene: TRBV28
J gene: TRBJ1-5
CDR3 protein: ASTGSNQPQH

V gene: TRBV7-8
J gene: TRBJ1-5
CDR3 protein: ASSFFSNQPQH

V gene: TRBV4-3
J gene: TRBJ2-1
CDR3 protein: ASSHSGDEQF

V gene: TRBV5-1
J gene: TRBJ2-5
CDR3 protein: ASSLGTGTHQETQY

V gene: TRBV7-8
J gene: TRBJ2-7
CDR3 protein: ASSPLGAGGSEQY

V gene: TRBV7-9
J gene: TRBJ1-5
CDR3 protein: ASSPTQPGDQPQH

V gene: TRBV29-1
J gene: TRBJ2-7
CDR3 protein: SFSGTSGRAVYEQY

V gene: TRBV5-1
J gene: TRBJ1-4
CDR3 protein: ASSPGTSEKLF

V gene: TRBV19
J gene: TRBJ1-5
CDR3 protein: ASEQGGQPQH

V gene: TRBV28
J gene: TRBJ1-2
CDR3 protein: ASRLPGHNYGYT

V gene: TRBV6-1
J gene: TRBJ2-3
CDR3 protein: ASSESTDTQY

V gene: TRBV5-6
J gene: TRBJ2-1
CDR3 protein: ASSSTGAQFLSEQF

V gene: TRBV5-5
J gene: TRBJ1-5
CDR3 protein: ASSVGTTSNQPQH

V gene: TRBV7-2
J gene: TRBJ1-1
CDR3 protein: ASSPTGGEAF

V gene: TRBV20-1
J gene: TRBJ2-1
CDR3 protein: SARGGGTLYNEQF

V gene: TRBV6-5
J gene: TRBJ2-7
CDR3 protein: ASREQGGGYEQY

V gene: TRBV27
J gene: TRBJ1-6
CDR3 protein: ASSLAEAYNSPLH